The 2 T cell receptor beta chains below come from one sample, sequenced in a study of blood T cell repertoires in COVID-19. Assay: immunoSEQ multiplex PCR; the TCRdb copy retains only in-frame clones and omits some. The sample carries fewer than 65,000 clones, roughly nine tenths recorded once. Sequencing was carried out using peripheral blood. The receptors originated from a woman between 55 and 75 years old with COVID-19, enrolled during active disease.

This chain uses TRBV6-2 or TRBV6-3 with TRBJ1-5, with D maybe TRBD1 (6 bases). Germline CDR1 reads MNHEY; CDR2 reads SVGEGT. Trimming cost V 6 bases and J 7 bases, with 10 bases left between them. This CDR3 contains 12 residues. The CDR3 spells CASSPGEQPQHF. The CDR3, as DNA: TGTGCCAGCAGCCCAGGGGAACAGCCCCAGCATTTT.

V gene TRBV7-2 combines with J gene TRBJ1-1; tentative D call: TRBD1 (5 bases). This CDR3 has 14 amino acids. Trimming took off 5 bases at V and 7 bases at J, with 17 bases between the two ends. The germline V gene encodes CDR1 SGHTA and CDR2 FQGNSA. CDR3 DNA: TGTGCCAGCAGCATAATCTTGGGGGAGGGTGAAGCTTTCTTT. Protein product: CASSIILGEGEAFF.